This passage covers 24 T cell receptor beta chains from one sample sequenced in a study of control samples from healthy donors and cancer patients. TCRdb keeps only in-frame clones here, not all; method: immunoSEQ multiplex PCR. The sample has 150,000 to 200,000 clones, about 93% seen once. The source material was blood. The receptors stem from a man between 18 and 29 years old in good health.

The rearrangement uses TRBV5-8 and TRBJ2-4; D not certain. The germline gives CDR1 SGHTS, CDR2 YDEGEE. V shed 1 base and J shed 0 bases, with 11 bases lying between them. The CDR3 sequence is 16 residues long. The CDR3 protein is CASSLKFLRAKNIQYF. In DNA, the CDR3 is TGTGCCAGCAGCTTGAAGTTTTTGAGAGCCAAAAACATTCAGTACTTC.

This chain joins TRBV5-1 and TRBJ2-5; 16 nucleotides agree with TRBD2. Germline loops: CDR1 SGHRS, CDR2 YFSETQ. The V and J ends lost 4 bases and 4 bases, in that order; junction bases with no gene match: 7. The length of the CDR3 is 17 residues. The CDR3 DNA is TGCGCCAGCAGCGCGGGACTAGCGGGGGGGCCTAGAGAGACCCAGTACTTC. Residues: CASSAGLAGGPRETQYF.

The chain joins TRBV30 to TRBJ1-2; possibly TRBD1 for D (5 bases). Germline V gene data show CDR1 as GTSNPN and CDR2 as SVGIG (reference sequence). Trimming stripped 5 bases from V and 2 bases from J, with 9 bases between. The CDR3 runs to 12 residues. CDR3 in DNA: TGTGCCTGGGGGACGGTAAACTATGGCTACACCTTC. Its translation: CAWGTVNYGYTF.

V and J are TRBV29-1 and TRBJ1-1, with 8 nucleotides matching TRBD1. Germline V CDR1 and CDR2: SQVTM, ANQGSEA. Trimming cost V 7 bases and J 3 bases; bases outside gene matches: 4. The CDR3 consists of 12 residues. CDR3 sequence: CSAGQGHTEAFF. CDR3 sequence (DNA): TGCAGCGCAGGACAGGGCCACACTGAAGCTTTCTTT.

The count of this clone is one. CDR3 in DNA: TGTGCCAGCAGCCTGATCCCCGGCACCGGGGAGCTGTTTTTT. Protein sequence: CASSLIPGTGELFF. V and J are TRBV3-1 (or the pseudogene TRBV3-2) and TRBJ2-2; no definite D call. CDR3 size: 14 residues. The V gene lost 4 bases and the J gene lost 4 bases, with 10 bases spanning the gap. CDR1 is LGHDT, CDR2 YNNKEL, per germline (reference sequence).

In its sample, this clone was seen once. The chain uses TRBV27 and TRBJ2-5; D perhaps matches TRBD1 (5 bases). In germline, CDR1 is MNHEY, CDR2 SMNVEV (reference sequence). The CDR3 has 13 residues. The V and J ends lost 4 bases and 2 bases respectively, with 8 bases between them. CDR3 coding DNA: TGTGCCAGCAGTTCCCGACAGCAAGAGACCCAGTACTTC. This sequence encodes CASSSRQQETQYF.

This chain connects TRBV28 to TRBJ2-3; D may be TRBD1 or TRBD2 (5 bases each). V was pared by 7 bases and J by 1 base, with 12 bases between. Germline values: CDR1 MDHEN, CDR2 SYDVKM. The CDR3 consists of 14 residues. CDR3 nucleotide sequence: TGTGCCAGCAAGAGGGGTAGTGGCACAGATACGCAGTATTTT. Amino acid sequence: CASKRGSGTDTQYF. Using reference TRBV28 and TRBJ2-3 for the parts outside the CDR3, the full variable domain is DVKVTQSSRYLVKRTGEKVFLECVQDMDHENMFWYRQDPGLGLRLIYFSYDVKMKEKGDIPEGYSVSREKKERFSLILESASTNQTSMYLCASKRGSGTDTQYFGPGTRLTVL.

Here the CDR3 reads CASSPPGDRGGNEQFF. CDR3 in DNA: TGTGCCAGCTCACCCCCAGGAGACAGGGGCGGCAATGAGCAGTTCTTC. V usage is TRBV18 and J usage is TRBJ2-1; 8 nucleotides match TRBD1. V gave up 3 bases and J gave up 6 bases; unmatched junction bases: 10. The CDR3 consists of 16 residues. Germline values: CDR1 KGHSH, CDR2 LQKENI. Together with reference TRBV18 and TRBJ2-1, the CDR3 gives the full variable domain: NAGVMQNPRHLVRRRGQEARLRCSPMKGHSHVYWYRQLPEEGLKFMVYLQKENIIDESGMPKERFSAEFPKEGPSILRIQQVVRGDSAAYFCASSPPGDRGGNEQFFGPGTRLTVL.

This CDR3 reads CASSPKPNTGELFF. DNA of the CDR3: TGTGCCAGCTCACCGAAGCCCAACACCGGGGAGCTGTTTTTT. This rearrangement joins TRBV18 to TRBJ2-2; unclear D gene. Germline CDR1 reads KGHSH; CDR2 reads LQKENI. The CDR3 is 14 residues long. Between the trimmed V and J ends, which lost 3 bases and 2 bases, there was a span of 7 bases. Full variable domain (remainder filled in from reference TRBV18 and TRBJ2-2): NAGVMQNPRHLVRRRGQEARLRCSPMKGHSHVYWYRQLPEEGLKFMVYLQKENIIDESGMPKERFSAEFPKEGPSILRIQQVVRGDSAAYFCASSPKPNTGELFFGEGSRLTVL.

V is TRBV15 and J is TRBJ2-7; TRBD1 might be the D (5 bases). The V and J ends lost 1 base and 4 bases respectively, with 20 bases between them. This CDR3 region has 17 residues. Germline assignment: CDR1 LNHNV and CDR2 YYDKDF (reference sequence). The CDR3 DNA reads as TGTGCCACCAGCAGAGCCACCCTAGGGGCTAAACGGTACGAGCAGTACTTC. Encoded protein: CATSRATLGAKRYEQYF.

The rearrangement uses TRBV30 and TRBJ2-7; D may be TRBD2 (5 bases). Trimming removed 5 bases at V and 7 bases at J, with 21 bases between. CDR1 GTSNPN and CDR2 SVGIG come from the germline V gene (reference sequence). The CDR3 covers 14 residues. CDR3 DNA sequence: TGTGCCTGGTCCCGGGGTACACCCTATCTGGAGCAGTACTTC. Protein: CAWSRGTPYLEQYF.

The V call is TRBV7-7, the J call TRBJ2-7; 11 bases agree with TRBD2. The CDR3 sequence is 16 residues long. The germline CDR1 and CDR2 sequences are SSHAT and FNYEAQ (reference sequence). V lost 5 bases, J lost 0 bases, and 6 bases stayed unmatched. The CDR3 loop reads CASSEGLAESSYEQYF. As DNA, the CDR3 is TGTGCCAGCAGCGAGGGACTAGCGGAGAGCTCCTACGAGCAGTACTTC. Filled out from reference TRBV7-7 and TRBJ2-7, the complete variable domain reads GAGVSQSPRYKVTKRGQDVTLRCDPISSHATLYWYQQALGQGPEFLTYFNYEAQPDKSGLPSDRFSAERPEGSISTLTIQRTEQRDSAMYRCASSEGLAESSYEQYFGPGTRLTVT.

The V gene is TRBV5-1, the J gene TRBJ1-5, with D perhaps matching TRBD1 (5 bases). Germline lookup yields CDR1 SGHRS and CDR2 YFSETQ. The CDR3 covers 14 residues. V was cut by 2 bases and J by 4 bases, with 10 bases left in between. Here the CDR3 reads CASSLGTENQPQHF. CDR3 bases: TGCGCCAGCAGCTTAGGGACGGAGAATCAGCCCCAGCATTTT.

The chain is built from TRBV29-1 and TRBJ2-7; D gene ambiguous. Trimming cost V 5 bases and J 1 base, with 9 bases left between them. The CDR3 has 12 amino acids. Germline CDR1 is SQVTM and CDR2 is ANQGSEA. This CDR3 reads CSVRFGSYEQYF. The CDR3 DNA reads TGCAGCGTTAGATTTGGGTCCTACGAGCAGTACTTC.

The chain has TRBV3-1 (or the pseudogene TRBV3-2) and TRBJ1-5; D is ambiguous. CDR3 size: 13 residues. V was shortened by 3 bases and J by 9 bases, with 12 bases between the two germline ends. Looked up from germline, CDR1 is LGHDT and CDR2 is YNNKEL (reference sequence). The CDR3 spells CASSQDFGTPQHF. CDR3 bases: TGTGCCAGCAGCCAGGATTTTGGCACGCCCCAGCATTTT.

This rearrangement joins TRBV18 to TRBJ1-4; D is ambiguous. The germline V and J ends were trimmed by 3 bases and 5 bases, with 7 bases remaining between them. The CDR3 has 13 amino acids. Per germline, CDR1 KGHSH and CDR2 LQKENI. The CDR3 region is CASSPTGNEKLFF. As DNA, the CDR3 is TGTGCCAGCTCACCGACGGGGAATGAAAAACTGTTTTTT. Filled out from reference TRBV18 and TRBJ1-4, the complete variable domain reads NAGVMQNPRHLVRRRGQEARLRCSPMKGHSHVYWYRQLPEEGLKFMVYLQKENIIDESGMPKERFSAEFPKEGPSILRIQQVVRGDSAAYFCASSPTGNEKLFFGSGTQLSVL.

The rearrangement joins TRBV19 to TRBJ1-6; D not resolved. V was trimmed by 5 bases and J by 0 bases, leaving 8 bases between them. Germline CDR1 reads LNHDA; CDR2 reads SQIVND (reference sequence). This CDR3 spans 15 amino acids. CDR3 DNA sequence: TGTGCCAGTAGTGAAATGAGCTCCTATAATTCACCCCTCCACTTT. This translates into CASSEMSSYNSPLHF.

The chain couples TRBV18 to TRBJ1-3, with D tentatively TRBD1 (6 bases). The germline CDR1 and CDR2 sequences are KGHSH and LQKENI. V gave up 1 base and J gave up 3 bases, with 10 bases separating them. CDR3 length equals 15 residues. The chain's CDR3 is CASSPRTADGNTIYF. The DNA for the CDR3 is TGTGCCAGCTCACCACGGACAGCCGATGGAAACACCATATATTTT. The full variable domain, its missing parts supplied by reference TRBV18 and TRBJ1-3, is NAGVMQNPRHLVRRRGQEARLRCSPMKGHSHVYWYRQLPEEGLKFMVYLQKENIIDESGMPKERFSAEFPKEGPSILRIQQVVRGDSAAYFCASSPRTADGNTIYFGEGSWLTVV.

The genes are TRBV11-3 and TRBJ1-3; D uncertain. V lost 5 bases to trimming and J lost 4 bases, with 15 bases between them. The CDR3 totals 15 residues. Germline V gene sequence: CDR1 SGHNT, CDR2 YENEEA. CDR3 sequence reads: CASSRDRTAGNTIYF. The CDR3 coding sequence is TGTGCCAGCAGCCGTGATCGGACGGCAGGAAACACCATATATTTT.

The chain is built from TRBV5-5 and TRBJ1-5; a possible D gene is TRBD1 (5 bases). The CDR3 spans 17 residues. The germline V gene has CDR1 SGHKS and CDR2 YYEKEE (reference sequence). V lost 0 bases and J lost 5, with 18 bases in between. The CDR3: CASSLGERQPPDQPQHF. The DNA of the CDR3 is TGTGCCAGCAGCTTGGGTGAAAGACAGCCACCGGATCAGCCCCAGCATTTT.

The chain combines TRBV5-8 with TRBJ2-5, with 14 bases aligning to TRBD2. The germline V gene has CDR1 SGHTS and CDR2 YDEGEE. V gave up 4 bases and J gave up 5 bases; unmatched junction bases: 7. The CDR3 spans 16 residues. This CDR3 is CASSPRLAGGQETQYF. The DNA of the CDR3 is TGTGCCAGCAGCCCCCGACTAGCGGGGGGGCAGGAGACCCAGTACTTC.

The V and J genes are TRBV4-2 and TRBJ1-3, with a weak D call TRBD1 (5 bases). The CDR3 has 15 residues. The V end was cut by 0 bases, the J end by 2 bases, with 8 bases between. Looked up from germline, CDR1 is LGHNA and CDR2 is YNFKEQ. The CDR3 here is CASSQDRGTGNTIYF. CDR3 sequence (DNA): TGTGCCAGCAGCCAAGATCGGGGGACTGGAAACACCATATATTTT.

The chain links TRBV25-1 to TRBJ2-1; 12 bases are shared with TRBD2. J gave up 0 bases and V 3 bases, and 3 bases lay outside the gene matches. The CDR3 has 17 residues. Germline V gives CDR1 MGHDK, CDR2 SYGVNS. The CDR3 loop is CASSEPSGGASYNEQFF. The DNA for the CDR3 is TGTGCCAGCAGTGAGCCTAGCGGGGGGGCCTCCTACAATGAGCAGTTCTTC.

V and J are TRBV6-5 and TRBJ2-7; weak D call: TRBD1 (6 bases). With 4 bases removed from V and 2 bases from J, the gap between germline ends came to 18 bases. CDR1 and CDR2 (germline): MNHEY, SVGAGI. The CDR3 contains 16 residues. The CDR3 protein is CASSSFTQTGTYEQYF. The CDR3 nucleotides are TGTGCCAGCAGTTCCTTCACCCAGACAGGCACCTACGAGCAGTACTTC.